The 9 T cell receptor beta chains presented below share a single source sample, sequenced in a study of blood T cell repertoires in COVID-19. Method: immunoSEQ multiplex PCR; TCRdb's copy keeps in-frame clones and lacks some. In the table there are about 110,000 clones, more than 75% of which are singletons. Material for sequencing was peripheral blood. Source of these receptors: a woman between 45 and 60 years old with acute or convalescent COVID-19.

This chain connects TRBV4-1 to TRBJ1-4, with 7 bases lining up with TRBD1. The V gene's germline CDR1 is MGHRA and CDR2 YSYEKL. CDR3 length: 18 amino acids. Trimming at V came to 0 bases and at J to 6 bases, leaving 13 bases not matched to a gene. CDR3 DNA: TGCGCCAGCAGCCAAGACCTGTCAGGGACAGCGAATTATGAAAAACTGTTTTTT. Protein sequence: CASSQDLSGTANYEKLFF.

CDR3 loop: CASSPSVYEQYF. The CDR3 bases are TGTGCCAGCAGTCCCTCCGTATACGAGCAGTACTTC. The rearrangement links TRBV6-2 or TRBV6-3 to TRBJ2-7; D call uncertain. V was pared by 5 bases and J by 4 bases, with 9 bases between. Germline CDR1 MNHEY, CDR2 SVGEGT. The CDR3 covers 12 residues.

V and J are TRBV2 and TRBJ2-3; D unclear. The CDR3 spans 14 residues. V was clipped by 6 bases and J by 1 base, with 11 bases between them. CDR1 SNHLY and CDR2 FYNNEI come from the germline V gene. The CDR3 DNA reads TGTGCCAGCAGCGTCCTTCGGGGCACAGATACGCAGTATTTT. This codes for CASSVLRGTDTQYF.

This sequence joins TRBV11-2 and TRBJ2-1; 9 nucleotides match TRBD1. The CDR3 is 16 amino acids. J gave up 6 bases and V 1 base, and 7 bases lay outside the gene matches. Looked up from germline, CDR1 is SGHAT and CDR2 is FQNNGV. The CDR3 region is CASSLGAGTGINEQFF. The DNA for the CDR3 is TGTGCCAGCAGCTTAGGGGCGGGGACAGGGATCAATGAGCAGTTCTTC.

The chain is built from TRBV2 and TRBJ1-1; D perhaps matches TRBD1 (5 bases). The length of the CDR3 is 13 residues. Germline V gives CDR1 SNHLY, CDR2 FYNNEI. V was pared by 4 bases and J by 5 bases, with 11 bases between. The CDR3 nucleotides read TGTGCCAGCAGTGTAGGCAGGGTGACTGAAGCTTTCTTT. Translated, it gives CASSVGRVTEAFF.

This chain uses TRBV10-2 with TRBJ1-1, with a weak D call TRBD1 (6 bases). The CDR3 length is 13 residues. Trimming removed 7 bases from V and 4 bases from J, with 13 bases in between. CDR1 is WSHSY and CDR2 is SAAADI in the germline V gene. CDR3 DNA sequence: TGCGCCAGCATTGATACAGGGATCACTGAAGCTTTCTTT. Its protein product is CASIDTGITEAFF.

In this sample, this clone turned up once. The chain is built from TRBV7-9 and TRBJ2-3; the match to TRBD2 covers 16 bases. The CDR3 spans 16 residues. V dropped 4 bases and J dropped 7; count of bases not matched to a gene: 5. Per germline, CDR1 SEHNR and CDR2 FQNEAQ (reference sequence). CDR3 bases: TGTGCCAGCAGCTCGGGACTAGCGGGAGGGCCGAATACGCAGTATTTT. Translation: CASSSGLAGGPNTQYF. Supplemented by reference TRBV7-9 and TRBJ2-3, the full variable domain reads DTGVSQNPRHKITKRGQNVTFRCDPISEHNRLYWYRQTLGQGPEFLTYFQNEAQLEKSRLLSDRFSAERPKGSFSTLEIQRTEQGDSAMYLCASSSGLAGGPNTQYFGPGTRLTVL.

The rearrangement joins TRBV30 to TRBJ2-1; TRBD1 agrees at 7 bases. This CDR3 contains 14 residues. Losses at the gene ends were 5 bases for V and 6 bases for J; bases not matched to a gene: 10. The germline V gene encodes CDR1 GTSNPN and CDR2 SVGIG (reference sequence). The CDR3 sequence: CAWDRDRGANEQFF. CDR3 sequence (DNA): TGTGCCTGGGACCGGGACAGAGGAGCCAATGAGCAGTTCTTC.

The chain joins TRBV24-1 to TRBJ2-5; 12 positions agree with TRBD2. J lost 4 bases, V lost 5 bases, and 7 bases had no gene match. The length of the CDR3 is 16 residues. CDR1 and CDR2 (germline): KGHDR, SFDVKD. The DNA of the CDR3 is TGTGCCACCAGTGTCATCGGACTAGCGGGAACAGAGACCCAGTACTTC. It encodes CATSVIGLAGTETQYF.